These 27 T cell receptor beta chains originate from one sample sequenced in a study of blood T cell repertoires in COVID-19. Profiled with immunoSEQ multiplex PCR; TCRdb holds only in-frame clones, not every one. The repertoire holds 150,000 to 200,000 clones, with about 85% as singletons. The sample comprised PBMCs or T cells enriched from blood (not recorded which). The receptors were gathered from a woman aged 40 to 50 with acute COVID-19.

This chain joins TRBV5-1 and TRBJ1-1; maybe TRBD1 (6 bases). The CDR3 consists of 17 residues. The V gene lost 0 bases and the J gene lost 0 bases, with 15 bases spanning the gap. Germline V gives CDR1 SGHRS, CDR2 YFSETQ. CDR3 sequence: CASSLEFWAGVNTEAFF. CDR3 nucleotide sequence: TGCGCCAGCAGCTTGGAATTCTGGGCAGGGGTGAACACTGAAGCTTTCTTT.

V is TRBV18 and J is TRBJ2-3; no definite D call. Germline V gives CDR1 KGHSH, CDR2 LQKENI. Trimming took 0 bases from V and 0 from J, leaving 22 bases between them. The CDR3 runs 20 residues. The CDR3 here is CASSPPIIKMRRPSTDTQYF. In DNA, the CDR3 is TGTGCCAGCTCACCACCGATAATTAAAATGCGGCGGCCTAGCACAGATACGCAGTATTTT. Complete variable domain (other parts from reference TRBV18 and TRBJ2-3): NAGVMQNPRHLVRRRGQEARLRCSPMKGHSHVYWYRQLPEEGLKFMVYLQKENIIDESGMPKERFSAEFPKEGPSILRIQQVVRGDSAAYFCASSPPIIKMRRPSTDTQYFGPGTRLTVL.

The chain is built from TRBV15 and TRBJ1-1, with D possibly matching TRBD1 (5 bases). The germline CDR1 and CDR2 sequences are LNHNV and YYDKDF (reference sequence). The V gene lost 3 bases and the J gene lost 6 bases, with 17 bases spanning the gap. This CDR3 is 15 amino acids long. The CDR3, as DNA: TGTGCCACCAGCAGGGGGCCTCCAGGGTCCCCTGAAGCTTTCTTT. This sequence encodes CATSRGPPGSPEAFF. The full variable domain, with the rest looked up from reference TRBV15 and TRBJ1-1, is DAMVIQNPRYQVTQFGKPVTLSCSQTLNHNVMYWYQQKSSQAPKLLFHYYDKDFNNEADTPDNFQSRRPNTSFCFLDIRSPGLGDTAMYLCATSRGPPGSPEAFFGQGTRLTVV.

This chain joins TRBV5-1 and TRBJ1-2; D perhaps matches TRBD1 (6 bases). The V gene lost 0 bases and the J gene lost 2 bases, with 8 bases spanning the gap. Looked up from germline, CDR1 is SGHRS and CDR2 is YFSETQ. The CDR3 spans 14 residues. This CDR3 reads CASSLGDRNYGYTF. In DNA form, the CDR3 reads TGCGCCAGCAGCTTGGGTGACAGGAACTATGGCTACACCTTC.

This chain uses TRBV19 with TRBJ1-2, with D perhaps TRBD1 (5 bases). CDR3 length equals 15 residues. V lost 3 bases to trimming and J lost 5 bases, with 16 bases between them. CDR1 is LNHDA, CDR2 SQIVND, per germline (reference sequence). The CDR3 protein is CASSMMQGTSYGYTF. The CDR3 DNA sequence: TGTGCCAGTAGTATGATGCAGGGAACGTCTTATGGCTACACCTTC. The variable domain in full, with the rest retrieved from reference TRBV19 and TRBJ1-2, is DGGITQSPKYLFRKEGQNVTLSCEQNLNHDAMYWYRQDPGQGLRLIYYSQIVNDFQKGDIAEGYSVSREKKESFPLTVTSAQKNPTAFYLCASSMMQGTSYGYTFGSGTRLTVV.

This clone appeared a few times. The V gene is TRBV25-1, the J gene TRBJ2-1, with TRBD1 matching over 10 bases. The length of the CDR3 is 16 residues. With V trimmed by 2 bases and J by 8 bases, 9 bases remained unmatched. The V gene's germline CDR1 is MGHDK and CDR2 SYGVNS. The CDR3 loop reads CASSELGTGVRDEQFF. The CDR3 DNA reads TGTGCCAGCAGTGAACTCGGGACAGGGGTCCGTGATGAGCAGTTCTTC.

This clone was seen once. CDR3 bases: TGTGCCAGCACCAAGGACAGCCTGGACATTCAGTACTTC. As protein: CASTKDSLDIQYF. The chain combines TRBV6-5 with TRBJ2-4; tentatively, D is TRBD1 (6 bases). Between the trimmed V and J ends, which lost 7 bases and 8 bases, there was a span of 15 bases. Germline V gives CDR1 MNHEY, CDR2 SVGAGI. The CDR3 is 13 amino acids.

The genes are TRBV19 and TRBJ2-1, with 12 bases matching TRBD2. V was pared by 9 bases and J by 6 bases, with 6 bases of the junction left unmatched. The CDR3 has 14 residues. In germline, CDR1 is LNHDA, CDR2 SQIVND (reference sequence). Written as DNA, the CDR3 is TGTGCCAGCACTCCGGGACTAGCGGGCAATGAGCAGTTCTTC. It encodes CASTPGLAGNEQFF.

The chain uses TRBV7-8 and TRBJ2-5; possible D gene TRBD2, 5 bases. CDR1 and CDR2 (germline): SGHVS, FQNEAQ. V was trimmed by 5 bases and J by 2 bases, leaving 9 bases between them. This CDR3 comprises 13 residues. In DNA, the CDR3 is TGTGCCAGCAGCCCACAGCGGCAAGAGACCCAGTACTTC. This translates into CASSPQRQETQYF. The variable domain in full, with the rest retrieved from reference TRBV7-8 and TRBJ2-5, is GAGVSQSPRYKVAKRGQDVALRCDPISGHVSLFWYQQALGQGPEFLTYFQNEAQLDKSGLPSDRFFAERPEGSVSTLKIQRTQQEDSAVYLCASSPQRQETQYFGPGTRLLVL.

J is TRBJ1-1 and V is TRBV4-1; tentative D call: TRBD1 (5 bases). V was cut by 1 base and J by 5 bases, with 20 bases left in between. Germline CDR1 and CDR2: MGHRA and YSYEKL. The CDR3 has 17 amino acids. The CDR3 DNA sequence: TGCGCCAGCAGCCAAGTGTCTGGTATGGGGGGGGGAACTGAAGCTTTCTTT. It yields the protein CASSQVSGMGGGTEAFF.

In its sample, this clone was seen many times. The chain recombines TRBV6-1 with TRBJ2-5, with 8 positions matching TRBD2. With 2 bases clipped from V and 5 bases from J, the junction kept 7 bases outside the gene matches. CDR3 length: 15 residues. Germline V gene sequence: CDR1 MNHNS, CDR2 SASEGT. The chain's CDR3 is CASSEMTGGPETQYF. DNA of the CDR3: TGTGCCAGCAGTGAAATGACGGGAGGGCCGGAGACCCAGTACTTC.

CDR3 bases: TGCAGTGTCATAGCGGGAACGCAGTATTTT. Translation: CSVIAGTQYF. This chain uses TRBV20-1 with TRBJ2-3, with 8 bases identical to TRBD2. In germline, CDR1 is DFQATT, CDR2 SNEGSKA (reference sequence). V lost 7 bases to trimming and J lost 9 bases; unmatched junction nucleotides: 3. The CDR3 spans 10 residues.

This clone appeared a single time. The V and J genes are TRBV5-6 and TRBJ2-7, with TRBD2 matching over 9 bases. The CDR3 spans 14 residues. CDR1 SGHDT and CDR2 YYEEEE come from the germline V gene. After removal of 3 bases from V and 1 base from J, the junction contained 2 bases not matched to a gene. The CDR3 DNA follows: TGTGCCAGCAGCTCCGGACTAGCGTCCTACGAGCAGTACTTC. Translating it yields CASSSGLASYEQYF.

This rearrangement joins TRBV29-1 to TRBJ1-1; D remains ambiguous. CDR3 length equals 14 residues. V lost 6 bases to trimming and J lost 0 bases, with 14 bases between them. From germline, CDR1 is SQVTM and CDR2 ANQGSEA. CDR3 DNA sequence: TGCAGCGTGGAGAGGAAATGGATGAACACTGAAGCTTTCTTT. Its protein product is CSVERKWMNTEAFF.

In its sample, this clone was seen a few times. The chain couples TRBV24-1 to TRBJ2-2; TRBD1 aligns across 9 bases. The CDR3 is 18 residues long. Looked up from germline, CDR1 is KGHDR and CDR2 is SFDVKD. V dropped 6 bases and J dropped 4; count of bases not matched to a gene: 14. The CDR3, as DNA: TGTGCCACCAGTCCATCGAGGACCGGGACAGGGAGCACCGGGGAGCTGTTTTTT. The encoded protein is CATSPSRTGTGSTGELFF.

This chain joins TRBV2 and TRBJ2-1; D is ambiguous. Trimming took off 6 bases at V and 5 bases at J, with 11 bases between the two ends. Germline V gene sequence: CDR1 SNHLY, CDR2 FYNNEI. The CDR3 has 13 residues. CDR3 sequence reads: CASRLSVNNEQFF. The CDR3 DNA is TGTGCCAGCAGACTCTCCGTGAACAATGAGCAGTTCTTC.

V is TRBV4-2 and J is TRBJ2-2; the match to TRBD2 covers 11 bases. V dropped 4 bases and J dropped 2; count of bases not matched to a gene: 3. Germline CDR1 reads LGHNA; CDR2 reads YNFKEQ. This CDR3 spans 16 amino acids. The CDR3 sequence: CASSPGTSGNTGELFF. The CDR3 DNA follows: TGTGCCAGCAGCCCAGGGACTAGCGGTAACACCGGGGAGCTGTTTTTT.

This rearrangement joins TRBV18 to TRBJ2-1, with TRBD2 matching 10 bases. Germline CDR1 is KGHSH and CDR2 is LQKENI. J gave up 5 bases and V 6 bases, and 4 bases lay outside the gene matches. This CDR3 is 14 amino acids long. The CDR3: CASSGTSADNEQFF. The CDR3 DNA reads TGTGCCAGCTCCGGGACTAGCGCTGACAATGAGCAGTTCTTC.

This chain links TRBV3-1 (or the pseudogene TRBV3-2) with TRBJ2-1, with TRBD2 matching over 7 bases. The trim removed 0 bases at V and 4 bases at J, leaving 12 bases unmatched. CDR1 is LGHDT, CDR2 YNNKEL, per germline (reference sequence). This CDR3 spans 18 amino acids. The CDR3 DNA reads TGTGCCAGCAGCCAAGATCTTTTAAGGCGGGAGAGATACAATGAGCAGTTCTTC. Residues: CASSQDLLRRERYNEQFF.

The V call is TRBV6-5, the J call TRBJ2-3, with D unclear. Germline V gene lookup returns CDR1 MNHEY and CDR2 SVGAGI. V lost 2 bases, J lost 3 bases, and 6 bases lay in between. The CDR3 has 13 residues. The chain's CDR3 is CASSYAETDTQYF. For the CDR3, the DNA is TGTGCCAGCAGTTACGCGGAGACAGATACGCAGTATTTT.

The chain has TRBV15 and TRBJ1-1; D is unclear. Germline loops: CDR1 LNHNV, CDR2 YYDKDF (reference sequence). The CDR3 runs 15 residues. V lost 5 bases and J lost 11, with 24 bases in between. The DNA for the CDR3 is TGTGCCACCAGCGAGAGATCCCGACGGCAGACGGGGGCTTTCTTT. Amino acid sequence: CATSERSRRQTGAFF.

The chain has TRBV7-9 and TRBJ2-1; D is possibly TRBD1 (5 bases). This CDR3 contains 13 residues. Germline CDR1 and CDR2: SEHNR and FQNEAQ (reference sequence). V was shortened by 1 base and J by 6 bases, with 7 bases between the two germline ends. CDR3 protein: CASSLGGSNEQFF. In DNA, the CDR3 is TGTGCCAGCAGCTTAGGGGGCTCCAATGAGCAGTTCTTC.

The chain has TRBV7-3 and TRBJ2-3; the D gene is possibly TRBD2 (6 bases). Germline lookup yields CDR1 SGHTA and CDR2 FQGTGA. Trimming pared 1 base from V and 4 bases from J, leaving 12 bases between. The CDR3 totals 15 residues. The CDR3 sequence is CASSLNGGTSDTQYF. In DNA form, the CDR3 reads TGTGCCAGCAGCTTAAATGGCGGGACGTCAGATACGCAGTATTTT. Complete variable domain (other parts from reference TRBV7-3 and TRBJ2-3): GAGVSQTPSNKVTEKGKYVELRCDPISGHTALYWYRQSLGQGPEFLIYFQGTGAADDSGLPNDRFFAVRPEGSVSTLKIQRTERGDSAVYLCASSLNGGTSDTQYFGPGTRLTVL.

The CDR3 spells CASSMYSSNYGYTF. CDR3 in DNA: TGTGCCAGTAGTATGTACAGTTCAAACTATGGCTACACCTTC. V usage is TRBV19 and J usage is TRBJ1-2; D uncertain. This CDR3 is built from 14 residues. V shed 3 bases and J shed 2 bases, with 10 bases lying between them. CDR1 is LNHDA, CDR2 SQIVND, per germline (reference sequence).

The rearrangement uses TRBV2 and TRBJ2-1; 10 nucleotides align to TRBD2. With 6 bases clipped from V and 1 base from J, the junction kept 6 bases outside the gene matches. CDR3 length: 16 amino acids. Germline assignment: CDR1 SNHLY and CDR2 FYNNEI. The CDR3 nucleotides read TGTGCCAGCAGCGGTGGGACTAGCGCTTCCTACAATGAGCAGTTCTTC. Encoded protein: CASSGGTSASYNEQFF.

The rearrangement uses TRBV11-3 and TRBJ1-1; 8 bases match TRBD1. Trimming took 5 bases from V and 7 from J; bases not matched to a gene: 6. There are 13 residues in the CDR3. Germline V gene sequence: CDR1 SGHNT, CDR2 YENEEA. CDR3 nucleotides: TGTGCCAGCAGCCAAACGACAGGGGTTGAAGCTTTCTTT. Its protein is CASSQTTGVEAFF. Filled out from reference TRBV11-3 and TRBJ1-1, the complete variable domain reads EAGVVQSPRYKIIEKKQPVAFWCNPISGHNTLYWYLQNLGQGPELLIRYENEEAVDDSQLPKDRFSAERLKGVDSTLKIQPAELGDSAVYLCASSQTTGVEAFFGQGTRLTVV.

The V call is TRBV5-1, the J call TRBJ2-2; TRBD2 is a possible D gene (6 bases). Germline loops: CDR1 SGHRS, CDR2 YFSETQ. V shed 5 bases and J shed 5 bases, with 16 bases lying between them. This CDR3 region has 15 residues. CDR3 coding DNA: TGCGCCAGCAGTGAAACGGGAGTAGGTACCGGGGAGCTGTTTTTT. This codes for CASSETGVGTGELFF.